The 29 T cell receptor beta chains reported below all come from one sample, sequenced in a study of cytomegalovirus exposure and HLA in healthy donors. The PCR had 60 Vbeta and 13 Jbeta primers. This table comes from immunoSEQ multiplex PCR, and its TCRdb copy is limited to in-frame clones, with some not included. The profile shows over 130,000 clones, roughly 76% of them singletons. Sequencing was done on a sample of PBMCs. These receptors came from a female donor in good health and CMV-seronegative.

This chain connects TRBV7-9 to TRBJ2-2, with 8 nucleotides matching TRBD2. With V trimmed by 3 bases and J by 6 bases, 9 bases remained unmatched. Germline V CDR1 and CDR2: SEHNR, FQNEAQ (reference sequence). CDR3 length: 16 amino acids. CDR3: CASSFSGTSVAGELFF. The DNA for the CDR3 is TGTGCCAGCAGCTTTTCCGGGACTAGTGTGGCCGGGGAGCTGTTTTTT.

The chain recombines TRBV28 with TRBJ2-1; D uncertain. Trimming left V 3 bases short and J 9 bases short, with 9 bases between. Germline CDR1 and CDR2: MDHEN and SYDVKM. The CDR3 runs to 12 residues. CDR3 amino acids: CASSFSFREQFF. CDR3 coding DNA: TGTGCCAGCAGTTTCTCGTTTCGTGAGCAGTTCTTC.

The rearrangement uses TRBV5-1 and TRBJ2-3; 15 bases line up with TRBD2. Trimming cost V 4 bases and J 1 base; bases outside gene matches: 7. Germline V gene lookup returns CDR1 SGHRS and CDR2 YFSETQ. CDR3 size: 18 residues. The CDR3 is CASSTGLAGGRGTDTQYF. The DNA for the CDR3 is TGCGCCAGCAGCACGGGACTAGCGGGAGGACGAGGCACAGATACGCAGTATTTT. Variable domain in full (rest from reference TRBV5-1 and TRBJ2-3): KAGVTQTPRYLIKTRGQQVTLSCSPISGHRSVSWYQQTPGQGLQFLFEYFSETQRNKGNFPGRFSGRQFSNSRSEMNVSTLELGDSALYLCASSTGLAGGRGTDTQYFGPGTRLTVL.

The V call is TRBV6-5, the J call TRBJ2-5; 7 bases map to TRBD1. The germline V gene has CDR1 MNHEY and CDR2 SVGAGI. The trim removed 0 bases at V and 2 bases at J, leaving 0 bases unmatched. CDR3 length: 14 amino acids. The DNA for the CDR3 is TGTGCCAGCAGTTACTCGGGACAGCAAGAGACCCAGTACTTC. Protein product: CASSYSGQQETQYF.

This chain uses TRBV14 with TRBJ2-7; tentatively, D is TRBD1 (5 bases). The V and J ends lost 1 base and 2 bases respectively, with 9 bases between them. Germline assignment: CDR1 SGHDN and CDR2 FVKESK. This CDR3 has 14 amino acids. The CDR3 DNA reads TGTGCCAGCAGCCAAGCCCTGGACACCTACGAGCAGTACTTC. It encodes CASSQALDTYEQYF.

This chain uses TRBV18 with TRBJ1-6, with D perhaps matching TRBD1 (5 bases). Germline assignment: CDR1 KGHSH and CDR2 LQKENI. Trimming took 6 bases from V and 6 from J, leaving 15 bases between them. The CDR3 is made up of 15 amino acids. The DNA for the CDR3 is TGTGCCAGCTCTCTCTCGCGGACACTTAATTCACCCCTCCACTTT. The encoded protein is CASSLSRTLNSPLHF.

The chain combines TRBV6-5 with TRBJ2-3, with 8 bases that match TRBD2. This CDR3 is built from 14 residues. The V and J ends lost 5 bases and 5 bases, in that order; junction bases with no gene match: 6. Germline loops: CDR1 MNHEY, CDR2 SVGAGI. The CDR3 DNA reads TGTGCCAGCAGTGAACCGGGACTAGGAGATACGCAGTATTTT. Its protein product is CASSEPGLGDTQYF.

The rearrangement uses TRBV9 and TRBJ1-4; TRBD1 matches at 9 bases. This CDR3 comprises 15 residues. V trimming: 0 bases; J trimming: 7 bases; junction bases outside the gene matches: 4. Germline CDR1 is SGDLS and CDR2 is YYNGEE. In nucleotides, the CDR3 is TGTGCCAGCAGCGTAGCGGGACAGGGTAGTGAAAAACTGTTTTTT. It yields the protein CASSVAGQGSEKLFF.

The gene calls are TRBV6-1 and TRBJ2-7; 11 bases agree with TRBD1. Per germline, CDR1 MNHNS and CDR2 SASEGT. The CDR3 is 14 residues long. The V gene end was trimmed by 6 bases and the J gene end by 7 bases; junction bases not matched to a gene: 8. The CDR3 region has the DNA TGTGCCAGCAGCCTCGGACAGGGGGCTAGAGAGCAGTACTTC. Encoded protein: CASSLGQGAREQYF.

The chain joins TRBV7-9 to TRBJ2-3; the match to TRBD2 covers 7 bases. Germline CDR1 and CDR2: SEHNR and FQNEAQ (reference sequence). The CDR3 is 15 residues long. With 3 bases clipped from V and 4 bases from J, the junction kept 7 bases outside the gene matches. The CDR3 spells CASSFAAGDPDTQYF. The CDR3 region has the DNA TGTGCCAGCAGCTTTGCCGCGGGAGACCCAGATACGCAGTATTTT.

The rearrangement joins TRBV28 to TRBJ1-2; 9 bases are shared with TRBD1. From germline, CDR1 is MDHEN and CDR2 SYDVKM. CDR3 size: 12 residues. With 11 bases clipped from V and 3 bases from J, the junction kept 4 bases outside the gene matches. The CDR3 nucleotides are TGTGCCGGCCGGACAGGGGACTATGGCTACACCTTC. Its translation is CAGRTGDYGYTF.

The genes are TRBV6-1 and TRBJ1-2; tentatively, D is TRBD1 (6 bases). V lost 3 bases and J 7 bases, leaving 24 bases between the germline ends. The CDR3 is 17 amino acids. Germline CDR1 reads MNHNS; CDR2 reads SASEGT. The CDR3 DNA reads as TGTGCCAGCAGTGAGCAGGGGTCAGTCTCCCCCTTTTCTGGCTACACCTTC. This translates into CASSEQGSVSPFSGYTF.

V usage is TRBV6-1 and J usage is TRBJ1-2, with unresolved D. CDR1 is MNHNS, CDR2 SASEGT, per germline. This CDR3 contains 14 residues. Trimming cost V 4 bases and J 0 bases, with 9 bases left between them. CDR3 residues: CASSGARSNYGYTF. In DNA, the CDR3 is TGTGCCAGCAGTGGCGCCAGGTCTAACTATGGCTACACCTTC.

The CDR3 nucleotides are TGTGCCAGCAGAGACATGATGAACACTGAAGCTTTCTTT. The encoded protein is CASRDMMNTEAFF. V is TRBV14 and J is TRBJ1-1; no reliable D call. V lost 6 bases, J lost 0 bases, and 8 bases lay in between. The germline gives CDR1 SGHDN, CDR2 FVKESK. The CDR3 has 13 residues.

J is TRBJ2-2 and V is TRBV2; 12 nucleotides align to TRBD2. Trimming removed 7 bases from V and 7 bases from J; junction bases left unmatched: 16. There are 18 residues in the CDR3. Germline CDR1 SNHLY, CDR2 FYNNEI. The CDR3 region is CASKKRATSGSSGGELFF. In DNA, the CDR3 is TGTGCCAGCAAGAAAAGGGCGACTAGCGGGAGCAGTGGCGGGGAGCTGTTTTTT.

This clone has only one observation. The V call is TRBV5-1, the J call TRBJ2-5; 14 bases fit TRBD2. The V gene's germline CDR1 is SGHRS and CDR2 YFSETQ. The CDR3 length is 17 residues. V shed 4 bases, J shed 4 bases, and the junction held 9 bases outside the gene matches. The CDR3 region is CASSPIPGLAGVETQYF. CDR3 bases: TGCGCCAGCAGCCCGATCCCGGGACTAGCGGGAGTAGAGACCCAGTACTTC.

The CDR3 sequence: CASSPLAFGEQYF. The CDR3 DNA is TGTGCCAGCAGTCCCCTAGCGTTTGGCGAGCAGTACTTC. The chain couples TRBV27 to TRBJ2-7, with D perhaps matching TRBD2 (6 bases). The V end was cut by 5 bases, the J end by 6 bases, with 14 bases between. Germline V gene sequence: CDR1 MNHEY, CDR2 SMNVEV (reference sequence). This CDR3 spans 13 amino acids.

This clone was counted only a few times. The chain employs TRBV4-1 and TRBJ1-1; the D is unclear. CDR1 MGHRA and CDR2 YSYEKL come from the germline V gene. V was pared by 0 bases and J by 4 bases, with 6 bases between. The CDR3 is made up of 13 amino acids. The CDR3 protein is CASSQDPGTEAFF. DNA for the CDR3: TGCGCCAGCAGCCAAGACCCGGGCACTGAAGCTTTCTTT.

A note on this clone: The conserved closing phenylalanine or tryptophan is absent in this CDR3, likely reflecting a read error. CDR3 coding DNA: TGCGCCAGCAGACCACGGGGAGAGCGGCCTTACACTGAAGCTTTCGTT. Its protein is CASRPRGERPYTEAFV. J is TRBJ1-1 and V is TRBV4-1; D not certain. Germline V gene lookup returns CDR1 MGHRA and CDR2 YSYEKL. CDR3 length: 16 amino acids. Between the trimmed V and J ends, which lost 6 bases and 3 bases, there was a span of 20 bases.

This rearrangement joins TRBV28 to TRBJ1-2, with 7 bases identical to TRBD1. The CDR3 is made up of 13 amino acids. The trim removed 5 bases at V and 4 bases at J, leaving 4 bases unmatched. The germline CDR1 and CDR2 sequences are MDHEN and SYDVKM. The DNA of the CDR3 is TGTGCCAGCAGTCGACAGGGCTTCTATGGCTACACCTTC. Protein: CASSRQGFYGYTF.

The rearrangement joins TRBV2 to TRBJ1-2; D uncertain. V was trimmed by 3 bases and J by 4 bases, leaving 9 bases between them. CDR3 length: 13 amino acids. In germline, CDR1 is SNHLY, CDR2 FYNNEI. The CDR3 is CASSEARSYGYTF. Here the CDR3 DNA reads TGTGCCAGCAGTGAGGCACGGAGCTATGGCTACACCTTC.

V and J are TRBV6-5 and TRBJ2-7; 9 nucleotides align to TRBD1. Germline lookup yields CDR1 MNHEY and CDR2 SVGAGI. This CDR3 is 15 amino acids long. Trimming at V came to 5 bases and at J to 6 bases, leaving 11 bases not matched to a gene. The CDR3 protein is CASSSTGGGGVEQYF. Here the CDR3 DNA reads TGTGCCAGCAGTAGCACAGGGGGCGGAGGGGTCGAGCAGTACTTC.

The V gene is TRBV30, the J gene TRBJ2-7, with D maybe TRBD1 (5 bases). Looked up from germline, CDR1 is GTSNPN and CDR2 is SVGIG (reference sequence). V lost 4 bases to trimming and J lost 1 base, with 5 bases between them. This CDR3 is 11 amino acids long. CDR3 residues: CAWTGSYEQYF. CDR3 sequence (DNA): TGTGCCTGGACAGGGTCCTACGAGCAGTACTTC. Full variable domain (outside the CDR3, taken from reference TRBV30 and TRBJ2-7): SQTIHQWPATLVQPVGSPLSLECTVEGTSNPNLYWYRQAAGRGLQLLFYSVGIGQISSEVPQNLSASRPQDRQFILSSKKLLLSDSGFYLCAWTGSYEQYFGPGTRLTVT.

The rearrangement joins TRBV10-3 to TRBJ2-7; D not resolved. Germline CDR1 is ENHRY and CDR2 is SYGVKD. V gave up 3 bases and J gave up 3 bases, with 6 bases separating them. CDR3 size: 12 residues. CDR3 bases: TGTGCCATCAGTGACCCCGGCTACGAGCAGTACTTC. Translating it yields CAISDPGYEQYF.

The V and J genes are TRBV4-1 and TRBJ2-7; no firm D call. V dropped 0 bases and J dropped 0 bases, with 12 bases sitting between them. The CDR3 loop spans 16 amino acids. Germline-derived CDR1 and CDR2 are MGHRA and YSYEKL. The CDR3 protein is CASSQENRVSSYEQYF. CDR3 in DNA: TGCGCCAGCAGCCAAGAAAATCGGGTTAGCTCCTACGAGCAGTACTTC.

The chain joins TRBV7-6 to TRBJ2-1; perhaps TRBD2 as D (5 bases). Deletions cut 1 base from V and 7 bases from J, with 8 bases between. This CDR3 region has 13 residues. CDR1 and CDR2 from the germline V gene are SGHVS and FNYEAQ. The CDR3 spells CASSLERRNEQFF. The CDR3 DNA reads as TGTGCCAGCAGCTTAGAGCGGCGGAATGAGCAGTTCTTC.

The rearrangement uses TRBV28 and TRBJ1-1; D is uncertain. Germline V CDR1 and CDR2: MDHEN, SYDVKM. The V and J ends lost 5 bases and 5 bases respectively, with 9 bases between them. This CDR3 has 12 amino acids. The CDR3 sequence is CASSTYRTEAFF. The CDR3 DNA follows: TGTGCCAGCAGTACCTATCGGACTGAAGCTTTCTTT.

The chain combines TRBV28 with TRBJ1-2; 12 positions match TRBD1. The trim removed 0 bases at V and 8 bases at J, leaving 4 bases unmatched. The CDR3 extends over 15 amino acids. Germline V CDR1 and CDR2: MDHEN, SYDVKM. CDR3 in DNA: TGTGCCAGCAGTTTATGGGGACAGGGGGCGGGAGGCTACACCTTC. It encodes CASSLWGQGAGGYTF.

The gene calls are TRBV27 and TRBJ1-1; D is possibly TRBD1 (5 bases). Trimming took 4 bases from V and 6 from J, leaving 18 bases between them. The length of the CDR3 is 15 residues. CDR1 is MNHEY, CDR2 SMNVEV, per germline (reference sequence). Here the CDR3 DNA reads TGTGCCAGCAGTTACGGGCAGATCAAGGGGTCTGAAGCTTTCTTT. Translating it yields CASSYGQIKGSEAFF.